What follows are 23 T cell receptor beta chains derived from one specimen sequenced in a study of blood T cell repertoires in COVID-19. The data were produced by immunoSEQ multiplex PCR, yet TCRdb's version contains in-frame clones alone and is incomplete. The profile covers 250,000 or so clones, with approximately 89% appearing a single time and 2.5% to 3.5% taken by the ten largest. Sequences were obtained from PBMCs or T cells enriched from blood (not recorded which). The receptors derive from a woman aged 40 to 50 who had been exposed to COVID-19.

CDR3 protein: CASSLALAGGPGETQYF. The DNA for the CDR3 is TGTGCCAGCAGCTTAGCACTAGCGGGGGGACCCGGGGAGACCCAGTACTTC. The V and J genes are TRBV7-8 and TRBJ2-5, with 12 bases lining up with TRBD2. The CDR3 spans 17 residues. Trimming at V came to 0 bases and at J to 5 bases, leaving 7 bases not matched to a gene. Germline CDR1 reads SGHVS; CDR2 reads FQNEAQ.

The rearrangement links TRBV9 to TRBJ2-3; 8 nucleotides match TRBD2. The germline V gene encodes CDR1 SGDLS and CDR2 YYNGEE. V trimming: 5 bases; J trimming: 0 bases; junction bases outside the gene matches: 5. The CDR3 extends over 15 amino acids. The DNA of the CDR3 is TGTGCCAGCAGTGGTAGCGGGGTCAGCACAGATACGCAGTATTTT. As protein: CASSGSGVSTDTQYF.

The CDR3 region has the DNA TGTGCCAGCAGTTCATCGCAGGGTACCCTCGGGGAAAAACTGTTTTTT. Translating gives CASSSSQGTLGEKLFF. This sequence joins TRBV28 and TRBJ1-4; a possible D gene is TRBD1 (5 bases). V gave up 4 bases and J gave up 8 bases, with 20 bases separating them. Germline V CDR1 and CDR2: MDHEN, SYDVKM. The CDR3 contains 16 residues.

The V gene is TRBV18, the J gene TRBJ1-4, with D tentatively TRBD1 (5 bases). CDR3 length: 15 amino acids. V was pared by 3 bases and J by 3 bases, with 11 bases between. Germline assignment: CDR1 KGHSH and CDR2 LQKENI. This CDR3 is CASSPPGGANEKLFF. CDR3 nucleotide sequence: TGTGCCAGCTCACCCCCGGGGGGTGCTAATGAAAAACTGTTTTTT.

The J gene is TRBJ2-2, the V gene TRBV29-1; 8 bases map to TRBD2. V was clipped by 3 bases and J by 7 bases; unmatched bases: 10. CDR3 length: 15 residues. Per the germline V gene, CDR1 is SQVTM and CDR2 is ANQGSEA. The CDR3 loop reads CSVELIGGANGELFF. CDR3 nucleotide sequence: TGCAGCGTTGAGCTTATCGGGGGGGCGAACGGGGAGCTGTTTTTT.

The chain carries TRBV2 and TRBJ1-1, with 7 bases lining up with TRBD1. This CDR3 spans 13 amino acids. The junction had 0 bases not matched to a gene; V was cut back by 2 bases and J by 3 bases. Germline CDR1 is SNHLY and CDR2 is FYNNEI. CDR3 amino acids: CASSEQGDTEAFF. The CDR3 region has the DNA TGTGCCAGCAGTGAACAGGGGGACACTGAAGCTTTCTTT.

CDR3 region: CASSSAEGAGNQPQHF. The CDR3 DNA sequence: TGTGCCAGCAGTTCCGCGGAGGGGGCGGGCAATCAGCCCCAGCATTTT. The chain is built from TRBV6-5 and TRBJ1-5, with TRBD1 matching 7 bases. The ends lost 4 bases at V and 2 bases at J; junction bases unmatched: 8. Germline V gives CDR1 MNHEY, CDR2 SVGAGI. This CDR3 contains 16 residues.

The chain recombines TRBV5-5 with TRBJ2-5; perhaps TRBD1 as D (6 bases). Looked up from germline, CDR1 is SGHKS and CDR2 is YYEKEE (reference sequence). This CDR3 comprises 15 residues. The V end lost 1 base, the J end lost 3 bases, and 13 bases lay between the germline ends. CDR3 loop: CASSLPQGLKETQYF. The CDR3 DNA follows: TGTGCCAGCAGCTTGCCGCAGGGGCTTAAAGAGACCCAGTACTTC.

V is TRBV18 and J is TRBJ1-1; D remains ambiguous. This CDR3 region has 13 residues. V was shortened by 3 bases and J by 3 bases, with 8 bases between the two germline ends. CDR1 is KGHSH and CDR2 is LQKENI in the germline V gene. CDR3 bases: TGTGCCAGCTCACCCCGACAAGACACTGAAGCTTTCTTT. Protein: CASSPRQDTEAFF.

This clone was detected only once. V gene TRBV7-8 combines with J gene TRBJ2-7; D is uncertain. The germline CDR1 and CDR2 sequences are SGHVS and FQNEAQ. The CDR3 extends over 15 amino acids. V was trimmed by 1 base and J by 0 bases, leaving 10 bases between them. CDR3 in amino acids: CASSLGRISSYEQYV. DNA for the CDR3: TGTGCCAGCAGCTTAGGGCGGATTTCCTCCTACGAGCAGTACGTC.

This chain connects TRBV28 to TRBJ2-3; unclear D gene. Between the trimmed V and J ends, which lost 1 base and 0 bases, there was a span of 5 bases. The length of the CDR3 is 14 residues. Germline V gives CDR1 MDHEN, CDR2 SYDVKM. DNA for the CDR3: TGTGCCAGCAGTTTATCAGTCAGCACAGATACGCAGTATTTT. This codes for CASSLSVSTDTQYF.

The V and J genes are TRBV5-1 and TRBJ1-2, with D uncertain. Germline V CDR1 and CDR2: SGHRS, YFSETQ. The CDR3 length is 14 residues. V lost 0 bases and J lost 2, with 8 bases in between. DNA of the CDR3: TGCGCCAGCAGCTTGGAGCTCGCGAACTATGGCTACACCTTC. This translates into CASSLELANYGYTF.

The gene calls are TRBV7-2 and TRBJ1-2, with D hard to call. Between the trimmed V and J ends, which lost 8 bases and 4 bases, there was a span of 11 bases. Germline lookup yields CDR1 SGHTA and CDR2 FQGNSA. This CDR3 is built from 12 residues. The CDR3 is CASRASVYGYTF. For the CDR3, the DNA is TGTGCCAGCCGAGCTTCGGTCTATGGCTACACCTTC. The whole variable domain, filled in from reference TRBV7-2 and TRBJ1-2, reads GAGVSQSPSNKVTEKGKDVELRCDPISGHTALYWYRQSLGQGLEFLIYFQGNSAPDKSGLPSDRFSAERTGGSVSTLTIQRTQQEDSAVYLCASRASVYGYTFGSGTRLTVV.

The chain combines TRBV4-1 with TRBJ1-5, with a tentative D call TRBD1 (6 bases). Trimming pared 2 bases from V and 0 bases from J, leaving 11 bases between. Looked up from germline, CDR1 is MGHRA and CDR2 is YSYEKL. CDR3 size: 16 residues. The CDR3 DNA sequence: TGCGCCAGCAGCCAAAGGACAGATAATAGCAATCAGCCCCAGCATTTT. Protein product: CASSQRTDNSNQPQHF.

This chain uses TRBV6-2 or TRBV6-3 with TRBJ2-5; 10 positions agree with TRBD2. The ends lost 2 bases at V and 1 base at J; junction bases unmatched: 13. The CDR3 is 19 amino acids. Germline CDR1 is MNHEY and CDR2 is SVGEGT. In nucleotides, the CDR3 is TGTGCCAGCAGTTACAGTTTAGAGCGGGAGGGCCGGTTCCAAGAGACCCAGTACTTC. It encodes CASSYSLEREGRFQETQYF.

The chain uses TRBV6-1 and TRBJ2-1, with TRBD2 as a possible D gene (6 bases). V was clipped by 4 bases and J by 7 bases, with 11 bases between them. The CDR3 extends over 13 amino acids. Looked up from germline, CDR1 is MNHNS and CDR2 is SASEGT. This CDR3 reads CASSGLVPNEQFF. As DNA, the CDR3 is TGTGCCAGCAGTGGACTAGTTCCTAATGAGCAGTTCTTC.

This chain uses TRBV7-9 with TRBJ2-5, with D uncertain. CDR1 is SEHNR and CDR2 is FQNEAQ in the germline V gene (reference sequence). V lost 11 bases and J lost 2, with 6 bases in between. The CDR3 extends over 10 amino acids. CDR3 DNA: TGTGCCCTTAGTCAAGAGACCCAGTACTTC. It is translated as CALSQETQYF.

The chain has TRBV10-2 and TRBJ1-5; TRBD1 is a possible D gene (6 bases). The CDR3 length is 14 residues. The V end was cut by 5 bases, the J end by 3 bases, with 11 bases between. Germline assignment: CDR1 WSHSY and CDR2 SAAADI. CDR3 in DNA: TGCGCCAGCAGTCTCGGACAGAACAATCAGCCCCAGCATTTT. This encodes CASSLGQNNQPQHF.

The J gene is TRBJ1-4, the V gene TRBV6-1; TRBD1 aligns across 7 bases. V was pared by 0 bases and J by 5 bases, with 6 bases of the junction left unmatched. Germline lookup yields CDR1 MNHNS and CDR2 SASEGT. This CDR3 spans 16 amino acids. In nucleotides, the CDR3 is TGTGCCAGCAGTGAAGCGATAGGGACAGAGAATGAAAAACTGTTTTTT. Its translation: CASSEAIGTENEKLFF.

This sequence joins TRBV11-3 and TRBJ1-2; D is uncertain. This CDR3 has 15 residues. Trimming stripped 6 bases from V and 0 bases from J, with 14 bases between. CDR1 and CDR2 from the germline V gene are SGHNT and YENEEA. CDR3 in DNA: TGTGCCAGCAGAGAAGGCGGGGTTGCTAACTATGGCTACACCTTC. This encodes CASREGGVANYGYTF.

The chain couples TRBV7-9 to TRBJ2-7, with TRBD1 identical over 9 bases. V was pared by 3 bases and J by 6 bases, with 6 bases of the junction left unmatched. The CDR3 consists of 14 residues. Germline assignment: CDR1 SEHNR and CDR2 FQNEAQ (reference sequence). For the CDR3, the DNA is TGTGCCAGCAGCTTCGGGACAGGGTCCGGCGAGCAGTACGTC. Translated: CASSFGTGSGEQYV.

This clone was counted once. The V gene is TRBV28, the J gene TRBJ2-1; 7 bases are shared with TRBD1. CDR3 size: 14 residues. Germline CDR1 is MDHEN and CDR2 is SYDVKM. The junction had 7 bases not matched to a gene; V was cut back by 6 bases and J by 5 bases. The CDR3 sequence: CASSHLDRDNEQFF. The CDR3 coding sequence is TGTGCCAGCAGCCACCTTGACAGGGACAATGAGCAGTTCTTC.

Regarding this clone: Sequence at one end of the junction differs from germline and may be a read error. In nucleotides, the CDR3 is TGCGCCAGCAGCCCGGAAGACGGAGGGGGCAGAGTAAAGCACTTC. This gives the protein CASSPEDGGGRVKHF. The gene calls are TRBV5-1 and TRBJ2-5, with D possibly TRBD1 on 7 matching bases. This CDR3 has 15 amino acids. CDR1 is SGHRS and CDR2 is YFSETQ in the germline V gene.